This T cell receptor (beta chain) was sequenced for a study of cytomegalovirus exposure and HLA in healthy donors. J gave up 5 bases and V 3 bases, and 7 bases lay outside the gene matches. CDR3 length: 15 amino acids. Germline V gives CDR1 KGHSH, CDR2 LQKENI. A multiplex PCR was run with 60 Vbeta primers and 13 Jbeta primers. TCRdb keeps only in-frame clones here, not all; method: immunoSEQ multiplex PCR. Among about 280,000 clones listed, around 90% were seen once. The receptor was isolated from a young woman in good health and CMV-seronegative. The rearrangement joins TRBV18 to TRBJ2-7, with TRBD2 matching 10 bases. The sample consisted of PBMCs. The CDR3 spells CASSPLSGGADEQYF. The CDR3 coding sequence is TGTGCCAGCTCACCCTTAAGCGGGGGGGCCGACGAGCAGTACTTC. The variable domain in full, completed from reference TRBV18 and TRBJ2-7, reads NAGVMQNPRHLVRRRGQEARLRCSPMKGHSHVYWYRQLPEEGLKFMVYLQKENIIDESGMPKERFSAEFPKEGPSILRIQQVVRGDSAAYFCASSPLSGGADEQYFGPGTRLTVT.